Shown below are 31 T cell receptor beta chains from a single sample sequenced in a study of T-cell memory formation after mild COVID-19. From the 5' RACE reads, TCRdb called clonotypes with MiXCR, one entry per CDR3 protein. The data hold 120,000 to 150,000 distinct CDR3 sequences, with roughly 6.3% observed a single time. The sequencing sample was made of PBMCs or a T cell subset sorted from them (not recorded which). These receptors were taken from an adult woman who had mild COVID-19 (a few samples of this study predate the infection). Cell type and time point are not known.

This clonotype was counted between two and nine times. This rearrangement joins TRBV20-1 to TRBJ2-3; the D call may be TRBD1 or TRBD2 (5 bases each). The CDR3 extends over 15 amino acids. V was trimmed by 5 bases and J by 2 bases, leaving 17 bases between them. Germline V gene sequence: CDR1 DFQATT, CDR2 SNEGSKA (reference sequence). The CDR3, as DNA: TGCAGTGCTCGACGGGACGAGGTCCCCACAGATACGCAGTATTTT. Residues: CSARRDEVPTDTQYF.

This clonotype was recorded many times. The chain carries TRBV7-6 and TRBJ2-1; TRBD2 is a possible D gene (6 bases). The V end lost 1 base, the J end lost 8 bases, and 12 bases lay between the germline ends. The V gene's germline CDR1 is SGHVS and CDR2 FNYEAQ. The CDR3 runs to 14 residues. CDR3 amino acids: CASSLDAGFYEQFF. In DNA form, the CDR3 reads TGTGCCAGCAGCTTAGACGCGGGATTCTATGAGCAGTTCTTC.

In this sample, this clonotype turned up many times. The gene calls are TRBV18 and TRBJ2-1, with no clear D. Germline CDR1 reads KGHSH; CDR2 reads LQKENI. Trimming pared 1 base from V and 7 bases from J, leaving 5 bases between. The CDR3 has 12 residues. The CDR3 DNA sequence: TGTGCCAGCTCACCACAGTGGAATGAGCAGTTCTTC. Its translation: CASSPQWNEQFF.

This clonotype was counted ten times or more. This rearrangement joins TRBV6-1 to TRBJ1-5; the D is unclear. From germline, CDR1 is MNHNS and CDR2 SASEGT. Between the trimmed V and J ends, which lost 5 bases and 6 bases, there was a span of 17 bases. The CDR3 extends over 15 amino acids. CDR3 bases: TGTGCCAGCAGTAATCGGAGGGCAACGGGTCAGCCCCAGCATTTT. Encoded protein: CASSNRRATGQPQHF.

This clonotype has a count of ten or more. The chain recombines TRBV5-1 with TRBJ2-7; D perhaps matches TRBD2 (5 bases). This CDR3 is built from 12 residues. V gave up 4 bases and J gave up 6 bases, with 11 bases separating them. The germline V gene has CDR1 SGHRS and CDR2 YFSETQ. The CDR3 is CASSGLQFEQYF. CDR3 DNA sequence: TGCGCCAGCAGCGGACTGCAGTTCGAGCAGTACTTC.

Many counts were recorded for this clonotype. This rearrangement joins TRBV4-1 to TRBJ2-1; 8 bases match TRBD1. Trimming took 0 bases from V and 7 from J; bases not matched to a gene: 14. The length of the CDR3 is 18 residues. The germline V gene has CDR1 MGHRA and CDR2 YSYEKL. Here the CDR3 reads CASSQDQTGRGLPNEQFF. CDR3 DNA sequence: TGCGCCAGCAGCCAAGATCAAACCGGCAGGGGGCTTCCAAATGAGCAGTTCTTC.

The gene calls are TRBV29-1 and TRBJ2-3, with D perhaps assigned TRBD1 or TRBD2 (6 bases each). The CDR3 contains 14 residues. V was pared by 6 bases and J by 4 bases, with 17 bases between. Germline CDR1 is SQVTM and CDR2 is ANQGSEA. CDR3 in DNA: TGCAGCGTGGCGAGGGGGGTCTTGTCAGATACGCAGTATTTT. Translation: CSVARGVLSDTQYF.

The sample holds a few counts of this clonotype. The chain has TRBV5-1 and TRBJ1-2, with a possible D match to TRBD1 (5 bases). With 3 bases removed from V and 0 bases from J, the gap between germline ends came to 9 bases. The germline V gene encodes CDR1 SGHRS and CDR2 YFSETQ. The CDR3 runs to 14 residues. The CDR3 bases are TGCGCCAGCAGCTGGGGGGACTCTAACTATGGCTACACCTTC. Translated: CASSWGDSNYGYTF. Supplemented by reference TRBV5-1 and TRBJ1-2, the full variable domain reads KAGVTQTPRYLIKTRGQQVTLSCSPISGHRSVSWYQQTPGQGLQFLFEYFSETQRNKGNFPGRFSGRQFSNSRSEMNVSTLELGDSALYLCASSWGDSNYGYTFGSGTRLTVV.

This clonotype was seen a few times. The chain couples TRBV7-2 to TRBJ2-5; D is undetermined. This CDR3 region has 13 residues. Trimming took 5 bases from V and 5 from J, leaving 12 bases between them. Germline V lookup: CDR1 SGHTA, CDR2 FQGNSA. The CDR3 sequence is CASSNFYSETQYF. The CDR3 DNA reads as TGTGCCAGCAGCAACTTTTATTCGGAGACCCAGTACTTC.

The table lists this clonotype with a few counts. J is TRBJ2-1 and V is TRBV18; D is perhaps TRBD2 (5 bases). The germline gives CDR1 KGHSH, CDR2 LQKENI. The CDR3 length is 14 residues. Trimming stripped 3 bases from V and 8 bases from J, with 14 bases between. CDR3 DNA: TGTGCCAGCTCACCTCCTAGCATCCTCGATGAGCAGTTCTTC. Translating it yields CASSPPSILDEQFF. Drawing the rest from reference TRBV18 and TRBJ2-1, the complete variable domain is NAGVMQNPRHLVRRRGQEARLRCSPMKGHSHVYWYRQLPEEGLKFMVYLQKENIIDESGMPKERFSAEFPKEGPSILRIQQVVRGDSAAYFCASSPPSILDEQFFGPGTRLTVL.

Ten or more counts support this clonotype. V is TRBV4-1 and J is TRBJ1-1; the D gene is possibly TRBD1 (6 bases). The germline V and J ends were trimmed by 4 bases and 6 bases, with 12 bases remaining between them. The CDR3 runs 13 residues. Germline CDR1 and CDR2: MGHRA and YSYEKL. Written as DNA, the CDR3 is TGCGCCAGCAGCCCGGGGACACTAGCTGAAGCTTTCTTT. Translating gives CASSPGTLAEAFF.

This clonotype was recorded many times. This sequence joins TRBV5-1 and TRBJ2-2, with 7 positions matching TRBD1. Germline assignment: CDR1 SGHRS and CDR2 YFSETQ. The CDR3 is made up of 13 amino acids. V was clipped by 5 bases and J by 5 bases; unmatched bases: 3. The CDR3, as DNA: TGCGCCAGCAGAGACAGGGAGACCGGGGAGCTGTTTTTT. It translates to CASRDRETGELFF.

This chain connects TRBV11-2 to TRBJ2-5; D is unclear. The CDR3 is made up of 12 amino acids. CDR1 and CDR2 from the germline V gene are SGHAT and FQNNGV. Trimming took off 0 bases at V and 8 bases at J, with 7 bases between the two ends. The DNA for the CDR3 is TGTGCCAGCAGCTTAGAGAGACTCACCCAGTACTTC. This sequence encodes CASSLERLTQYF.

In this sample, this clonotype turned up many times. The chain links TRBV6-5 to TRBJ2-5, with 8 bases aligning to TRBD2. Unmatched junction bases numbered 9, after V lost 1 base and J lost 2 bases. The CDR3 spans 17 residues. CDR1 is MNHEY, CDR2 SVGAGI, per germline. CDR3 sequence: CASSYLGAGAVQETQYF. CDR3 sequence (DNA): TGTGCCAGCAGTTACTTGGGAGCGGGGGCGGTGCAAGAGACCCAGTACTTC.

A few counts support this clonotype. The chain combines TRBV4-3 with TRBJ2-7; 7 nucleotides line up with TRBD2. V lost 2 bases, J lost 4 bases, and 5 bases stayed unmatched. CDR1 and CDR2 from the germline V gene are LGHNA and YSLEER. This CDR3 comprises 14 residues. The CDR3 here is CASSQNSGTYEQYF. The CDR3 DNA reads as TGCGCCAGCAGCCAAAACAGCGGGACTTACGAGCAGTACTTC.

This clonotype was counted ten times or more. The chain employs TRBV12-3 or TRBV12-4 and TRBJ1-6, with D perhaps TRBD1 (5 bases). The CDR3 consists of 15 residues. The V gene lost 5 bases and the J gene lost 7 bases, with 15 bases spanning the gap. The CDR3 is CASSNFGALNSPLHF. The CDR3 nucleotides read TGTGCCAGCAGTAACTTCGGGGCCCTCAATTCACCCCTCCACTTT.

This clonotype has at least ten counts. The chain couples TRBV14 to TRBJ1-1; D is perhaps TRBD1 (5 bases). Per germline, CDR1 SGHDN and CDR2 FVKESK. The germline V and J ends were trimmed by 5 bases and 1 base, with 20 bases remaining between them. The CDR3 totals 17 residues. The CDR3 region has the DNA TGTGCCAGCAGCTCGTTTCCAACACGAACAGGGAACACTGAAGCTTTCTTT. Translated: CASSSFPTRTGNTEAFF.

This clonotype was counted at least ten times. This chain uses TRBV6-6 with TRBJ1-5, with TRBD1 matching over 8 bases. Per germline, CDR1 MNHNY and CDR2 SVGAGI (reference sequence). Losses at the gene ends were 5 bases for V and 4 bases for J; bases not matched to a gene: 7. This CDR3 contains 15 residues. The CDR3 DNA sequence: TGTGCCAGCAGTCCAGGGACAGGATCAAATCAGCCCCAGCATTTT. As protein: CASSPGTGSNQPQHF.

The CDR3 bases are TGTGCCAGCACGTCGACGGGAAATGATGGCTACACCTTC. This codes for CASTSTGNDGYTF. The chain couples TRBV11-2 to TRBJ1-2; D call uncertain. The CDR3 length is 13 residues. The germline V gene has CDR1 SGHAT and CDR2 FQNNGV. V was clipped by 7 bases and J by 6 bases, with 15 bases between them.

This clonotype has just a few counts. The chain combines TRBV27 with TRBJ1-1; the D is unclear. In germline, CDR1 is MNHEY, CDR2 SMNVEV (reference sequence). Trimming stripped 6 bases from V and 1 base from J, with 12 bases between. This CDR3 region has 14 residues. CDR3 nucleotides: TGTGCCAGCAGCCTAAAACGACAGAACACTGAAGCTTTCTTT. Translation: CASSLKRQNTEAFF.

The chain employs TRBV4-1 and TRBJ2-2; 12 bases align to TRBD2. J lost 6 bases, V lost 3 bases, and 5 bases had no gene match. The CDR3 runs 16 residues. The V gene's germline CDR1 is MGHRA and CDR2 YSYEKL. The CDR3 nucleotides are TGCGCCAGCAGCCAGGGACTAGCGGGCCTTGCCGGGGAGCTGTTTTTT. Translation: CASSQGLAGLAGELFF.

Of note for this clonotype: The junction differs from germline at one of its ends, possibly a read error. J is TRBJ2-7 and V is TRBV7-8; 13 nucleotides line up with TRBD2. The CDR3 covers 13 residues. The germline V gene encodes CDR1 SGHVS and CDR2 FQNEAQ. DNA of the CDR3: TGTGCCAGCAGCCTCTACTCAACTAGCGGGAGGGACTTC. Encoded protein: CASSLYSTSGRDF.

Many counts were recorded for this clonotype. The chain joins TRBV15 to TRBJ2-1; D uncertain. The CDR3 is 13 amino acids. Germline-derived CDR1 and CDR2 are LNHNV and YYDKDF (reference sequence). V was trimmed by 0 bases and J by 9 bases, leaving 9 bases between them. This CDR3 reads CATSRDAYGEQFF. CDR3 nucleotide sequence: TGTGCCACCAGCAGAGATGCCTACGGTGAGCAGTTCTTC.

This clonotype has a count of ten or more. CDR3 residues: CASSPTSGGADHEQFF. In nucleotides, the CDR3 is TGTGCCAGCAGCCCAACTAGCGGGGGGGCCGACCATGAGCAGTTCTTC. The chain recombines TRBV7-3 with TRBJ2-1; TRBD2 agrees at 13 bases. V lost 5 bases and J lost 8; bases outside the gene matches: 9. Germline values: CDR1 SGHTA, CDR2 FQGTGA. The CDR3 is 16 residues long.

V usage is TRBV20-1 and J usage is TRBJ2-7, with a possible D match to TRBD2 (5 bases). Germline CDR1 is DFQATT and CDR2 is SNEGSKA (reference sequence). CDR3 length equals 13 residues. V lost 4 bases and J lost 5, with 15 bases in between. The CDR3 protein is CSAKTGIPHEQYF. Here the CDR3 DNA reads TGCAGTGCTAAAACCGGGATACCCCACGAGCAGTACTTC.

This rearrangement joins TRBV5-1 to TRBJ1-2; TRBD1 agrees at 7 bases. Germline CDR1 SGHRS, CDR2 YFSETQ. This CDR3 comprises 15 residues. Trimming removed 4 bases from V and 0 bases from J; junction bases left unmatched: 6. CDR3 sequence reads: CASSETGQPNYGYTF. The CDR3 DNA sequence: TGCGCCAGCAGCGAGACAGGGCAACCTAACTATGGCTACACCTTC. Complete variable domain (other parts from reference TRBV5-1 and TRBJ1-2): KAGVTQTPRYLIKTRGQQVTLSCSPISGHRSVSWYQQTPGQGLQFLFEYFSETQRNKGNFPGRFSGRQFSNSRSEMNVSTLELGDSALYLCASSETGQPNYGYTFGSGTRLTVV.

This clonotype appeared many times. V is TRBV7-9 and J is TRBJ1-2, with 7 bases matching TRBD1. V gave up 2 bases and J gave up 5 bases; unmatched junction bases: 8. This CDR3 has 15 amino acids. Germline V lookup: CDR1 SEHNR, CDR2 FQNEAQ (reference sequence). The CDR3 reads CASSLLGTVSYGYTF. In DNA, the CDR3 is TGTGCCAGCAGCTTATTGGGGACAGTTAGTTATGGCTACACCTTC.

This clonotype has a count of ten or more. The chain is built from TRBV27 and TRBJ2-7; 9 bases fit TRBD1. Germline CDR1 MNHEY, CDR2 SMNVEV (reference sequence). V lost 6 bases and J lost 3; bases outside the gene matches: 9. The CDR3 extends over 15 amino acids. This CDR3 is CASSPGTGLNYEQYF. CDR3 DNA sequence: TGTGCCAGCAGCCCCGGGACAGGGCTTAACTACGAGCAGTACTTC.

This clonotype was seen more than once but under ten times. The V and J genes are TRBV5-1 and TRBJ2-3; D remains ambiguous. Germline-derived CDR1 and CDR2 are SGHRS and YFSETQ. CDR3 length equals 15 residues. The germline V and J ends were trimmed by 1 base and 1 base, with 10 bases remaining between them. The CDR3 coding sequence is TGCGCCAGCAGCTTGCGGGTAGCTGGCACAGATACGCAGTATTTT. Residues: CASSLRVAGTDTQYF.

In its sample, this clonotype was seen a few times. The chain combines TRBV18 with TRBJ2-5, with D perhaps TRBD1 or TRBD2 (6 bases each). Deletions cut 1 base from V and 5 bases from J, with 11 bases between. From germline, CDR1 is KGHSH and CDR2 LQKENI. The CDR3 contains 14 residues. Written as DNA, the CDR3 is TGTGCCAGCTCACCACGGGGGGCCGAGGAGACCCAGTACTTC. Residues: CASSPRGAEETQYF.

This clonotype has ten or more counts. This chain connects TRBV5-1 to TRBJ2-1; 8 bases map to TRBD2. CDR3 length: 15 residues. The J segment lost 2 bases and the V segment lost 7 bases, leaving 8 bases of the junction unmatched. Germline CDR1 and CDR2: SGHRS and YFSETQ. DNA of the CDR3: TGCGCCAGCGCCCACGGGGGGGCAACCTACAATGAGCAGTTCTTC. Its translation: CASAHGGATYNEQFF.